Reported below is one T cell receptor (beta chain). It lacks a known antigen. Base qualities are missing; no much larger clone stands one base away. This sample was included in a study of blood T cell repertoires in COVID-19 (TCRdb year 2020). Concerning the study at large: Samples covering the acute and convalescent phases of COVID-19 were provided by collaborators in the United States, Italy and Spain. The prospective study material was composed of cDNA or gDNA derived from T cells, B-cell-depleted T cells, or PBMCs. Deeply sampled blood TCRbeta repertoires from subjects exposed to, actively infected with, or recovered from COVID-19 were included in the dataset. The repertoires were released in a freely available public database intended as a resource for research on the immune response to SARS-CoV-2. Samples were obtained from the ongoing ImmuneRACE study (first 160 participants) and from some 1,200 subjects provided by 6 global collaborators. The sample metadata nearly always contained a de-identified subject ID, COVID-19 status, age in years and sex. Where available, HLA class I and class II types were taken from metadata supplied by the sample provider and were not determined by assay-based typing. What the study reported, not specific to this receptor: The amount of clinical and demographic metadata varied by source and participant and was provided uncurated.

TCRbeta CDR3 regions were amplified from genomic DNA using the immunoSEQ Assay, a bias-controlled multiplex PCR. In the paper's pipeline: The number of nucleated cells in each sample was estimated by amplification of reference gene primers within the assay. Sequence reads were collapsed and filtered to measure the absolute abundance of every unique TCRbeta CDR3 rearrangement. For each sample, productive Simpson clonality was calculated as the square root of Simpson's diversity index across productive rearrangements. The clones in this table, taken by TCRdb from immuneACCESS, are in-frame only. Not every clone is retained; where verified, under half of the shortfall comes from an unresolved V gene, and the cause of the rest is unknown. V and J calls and clone size follow that table, whereas D and trimming were derived from the DNA. Across this sample there are a few hundred thousand clones, with 86% seen only once. Roughly 2% of the sample is held by the ten biggest clonotypes.

Collaborating institutions collected whole blood in K2EDTA tubes following their own protocols. For TCRbeta analysis, collaborators shipped samples in one of three forms: frozen whole blood, isolated PBMCs, or DNA extracted from either of those sample types. The sequenced material came from peripheral blood. The source of this sequence is a woman in her forties or fifties with acute or convalescent COVID-19.

The CDR3 amino acid sequence is: CASRSLAGGRDTQYF. The DNA sequence follows: TGTGCCAGCAGGTCTCTAGCGGGGGGGCGAGATACGCAGTATTTT. The chain couples TRBV3-1 (or the pseudogene TRBV3-2) to TRBJ2-3; TRBD2 matches 12 bases in the middle. Compared with germline, V lacks 6 bases and J lacks 5 bases; bases without a gene match: 6. CDR1 and CDR2 are read off the germline V gene (reference sequence) as LGHDT and YNNKEL. From the cysteine up to the phenylalanine, the CDR3 has a length of 15 residues. Only the CDR3 DNA stays, 45 bases, in frame from base 1.